The subject of this entry is one T cell receptor (beta chain). What it binds is unknown. Cells were stimulated with CMV-infected fibroblast lysates at roughly 10 ug/mL. Sorted nonresponding memory CD4+ T cells were CD40L-negative, CD69-negative, CD45RO-high. Sequencing used immunoSEQ version 4 in survey mode. Data came from immunoSEQ multiplex PCR; TCRdb stores just in-frame clones and leaves some out. The sample holds fewer than 40,000 clones, about 81% seen once. This entry comes from a study of persistence of HIV-infected CD4 T cells. The CDR3 is 12 amino acids. The germline CDR1 and CDR2 sequences are KGHSH and LQKENI. V was pared by 6 bases and J by 8 bases, with 5 bases of the junction left unmatched.

V and J are TRBV18 and TRBJ1-2; 8 bases agree with TRBD1. The sample was CD4+ T cells sorted from PBMCs after approximately 20-hour stimulation, taken from a patient who received antiretroviral therapy. The receptor was derived from an adult woman with HIV who was CMV-seropositive. The CDR3 loop is CASSLGQGGYTF. The CDR3 DNA sequence: TGTGCCAGCTCTCTCGGACAGGGAGGCTACACCTTC.